This record covers a single T cell receptor (beta chain). These data are taken from a study of regulatory T cells in long-lasting Graves disease. Background on the study: The antithyroid drugs taken by newly diagnosed Graves' patients had been used for under 3 months.

Through Arm-PCR of CDR3 regions and iRepertoire HTBI primers, TCR beta libraries were built. A single record per CDR3 protein comes from TCRdb applying MiXCR to the multiplex PCR reads. The repertoire holds roughly 500,000 distinct CDR3 sequences, around 12% seen once, with 8.9% in the top ten. The germline V gene has CDR1 ENHRY and CDR2 SYGVKD. V lost 6 bases to trimming and J lost 1 base, with 12 bases between them. The CDR3 loop spans 14 amino acids. The time point here: newly diagnosed GD, antithyroid drugs for less than 3 months. Preparation of the TCR library used RNA extracted from PBMCs. These same data were also listed under a study on T cells in Graves' hyperthyroidism and ophthalmopathy. That paper notes: Ophthalmopathy stood apart from stable hyperthyroidism in a 13 V-J model.

The TCR comes from a woman aged 25 to 45 with Graves disease. The gene calls are TRBV10-3 and TRBJ1-1; D is ambiguous. This sample comprised peripheral blood mononuclear cells (PBMCs), obtained at new diagnosis, from a patient treated with antithyroid drugs. The CDR3 loop is CAISPRVENTEAFF. CDR3 DNA sequence: TGTGCCATCAGCCCCCGCGTGGAGAACACTGAAGCTTTCTTT.